Given below is one TCR beta chain in context. Indicated time point: pretreatment peripheral blood. Enrolled patients showed locally advanced or metastatic urothelial carcinoma. V lost 5 bases and J 0 bases, leaving 22 bases between the germline ends. CDR1 SEHNR and CDR2 FQNEAQ come from the germline V gene (reference sequence). The CDR3 is 18 amino acids. The data belong to a study of PD-L1 blockade in urothelial cancer. The overall study: Males with urothelial cancer arising in the bladder constituted most of the roughly 30 patients. Patients had been given 0 to 3 earlier chemotherapy regimens.

The table came from immunoSEQ multiplex PCR; TCRdb's copy has only in-frame clones and leaves some out. This repertoire shows approximately 52,000 clones, 65% to 90% found once; its top ten account for around 16%. The sequencing here drew on PBMCs, taken around atezolizumab (anti-PD-L1) treatment. This clonotype originated in a man between 65 and 85 years old with urothelial cancer. The chain carries TRBV7-9 and TRBJ1-1; no reliable D call. CDR3 nucleotide sequence: TGTGCCAGCAGCACCCTCCCCAGGATGCAGGCCATGAACACTGAAGCTTTCTTT. This encodes CASSTLPRMQAMNTEAFF.